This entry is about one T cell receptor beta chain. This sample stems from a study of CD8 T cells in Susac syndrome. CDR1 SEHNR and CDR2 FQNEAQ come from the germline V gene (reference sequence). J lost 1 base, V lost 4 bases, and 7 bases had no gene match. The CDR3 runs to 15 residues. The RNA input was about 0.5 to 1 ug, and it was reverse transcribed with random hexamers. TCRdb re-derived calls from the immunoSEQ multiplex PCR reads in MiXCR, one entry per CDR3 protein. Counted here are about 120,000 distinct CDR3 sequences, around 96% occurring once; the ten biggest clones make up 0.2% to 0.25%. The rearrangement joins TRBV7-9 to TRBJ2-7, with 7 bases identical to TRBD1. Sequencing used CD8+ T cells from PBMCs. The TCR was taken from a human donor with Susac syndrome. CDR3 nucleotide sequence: TGTGCCAGCAGCTCGGGACAGTTGATGTCCTACGAGCAGTACTTC. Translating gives CASSSGQLMSYEQYF.